The rows below give T cell receptor beta chains drawn from one sample of a study of molecular identifiers for immune sequencing clone quantification. MiXCR, run by TCRdb on the PCR reads, gives a single entry per CDR3 protein. Here the sample spans around 300,000 distinct CDR3 sequences, about 23% being singletons. The sequencing input was naive CD8+ T cells from blood, with Jurkat cell RNA spiked in. These receptors all come from a human donor in good health. Some libraries in this study had Jurkat cell RNA spiked in. Each CDR3 is given with its conserved first and last residue. D genes are given only for firm matches. Part of the rows lack a size; the others show once, few, many or a class for expanded clones.

d_call clone_size j_call v_call cdr3_aa cdr3_nt
NA many TRBJ2-3 TRBV9 CASQGDNTQYF TGTGCCAGCCAGGGAGACAATACGCAGTATTTT
NA many TRBJ2-7 TRBV6-5 CASGTGWGEQYF TGTGCCAGCGGAACAGGCTGGGGCGAGCAGTACTTC
NA few TRBJ2-5 TRBV12-3/TRBV12-4 CASRLRDQETQYF TGTGCCAGCCGCCTCAGGGACCAAGAGACCCAGTACTTC
TRBD2 NA TRBJ2-1 TRBV3-1 CASSQDLGLGNNEQFF TGTGCCAGCAGCCAAGATCTAGGACTAGGGAACAATGAGCAGTTCTTC
NA many TRBJ2-7 TRBV20-1 CSARGRLLSSYEQYF TGCAGTGCTAGGGGGCGGTTGTTAAGCTCCTACGAGCAGTACTTC
NA NA TRBJ1-5 TRBV24-1 CATSTGISNQPQHF TGTGCCACCAGTACAGGGATAAGCAATCAGCCCCAGCATTTT
TRBD2 many TRBJ2-5 TRBV7-2 CASIGGLAGRFPETQYF TGTGCCAGTATAGGGGGACTAGCTGGCCGGTTTCCAGAGACCCAGTACTTC
TRBD2 NA TRBJ2-1 TRBV6-2/TRBV6-3 CASSSGLARDHEQFF TGTGCCAGCAGTTCCGGACTAGCCCGAGACCATGAGCAGTTCTTC
NA few TRBJ1-1 TRBV9 CASSVWAGTEAFF TGTGCCAGCAGCGTATGGGCTGGGACTGAAGCTTTCTTT
TRBD1 few TRBJ1-1 TRBV13 CASSTRRTGPHPMNTEAFF TGTGCCAGCAGCACGCGACGGACAGGGCCACATCCAATGAACACTGAAGCTTTCTTT
NA NA TRBJ1-1 TRBV11-2 CASSLEVRLNAEAFF TGTGCCAGCAGCTTAGAAGTCAGACTGAACGCTGAAGCTTTCTTT
NA few TRBJ2-3 TRBV30 CAWSVPLEGGVDTQYF TGTGCCTGGAGTGTACCTTTAGAAGGTGGCGTCGATACGCAGTATTTT
NA few TRBJ2-3 TRBV7-9 CASSFLAETQYF TGTGCCAGCAGCTTCTTAGCGGAGACGCAGTATTTT
TRBD2 many TRBJ2-7 TRBV2 CASSEVAGGGSYEQYF TGTGCCAGCAGTGAAGTGGCGGGAGGAGGGTCCTACGAGCAGTACTTC
NA NA TRBJ2-7 TRBV24-1 CATSDLKGYEQYF TGTGCCACCAGTGATTTGAAGGGATACGAGCAGTACTTC
TRBD2 few TRBJ2-1 TRBV4-1 CASSQEASGMGKQFF TGCGCCAGCAGCCAAGAGGCTAGCGGTATGGGGAAGCAGTTCTTC
NA many TRBJ1-1 TRBV5-1 CASSYPTGSLNTEAFF TGCGCCAGCAGCTACCCAACAGGGTCATTGAACACTGAAGCTTTCTTT
TRBD1 many TRBJ1-1 TRBV7-2 CASSLMLGQGITEAFF TGTGCCAGCAGCTTAATGTTGGGACAGGGGATCACTGAAGCTTTCTTT
NA NA TRBJ2-5 TRBV19 CASSKRLNQETQYF TGTGCCAGTAGTAAACGACTGAACCAAGAGACCCAGTACTTC
NA few TRBJ2-3 TRBV6-5 CASSSSTMGDTQYF TGTGCCAGCAGTTCATCGACTATGGGAGATACGCAGTATTTT
TRBD2 NA TRBJ2-3 TRBV4-3 CASSQEPTSGQLSTDTQYF TGCGCCAGCAGCCAAGAGCCTACTAGCGGGCAGCTAAGCACAGATACGCAGTATTTT
TRBD1 few TRBJ1-1 TRBV27 CASSFGTGGYTEAFF TGTGCCAGCAGTTTTGGAACAGGGGGATACACTGAAGCTTTCTTT
NA NA TRBJ2-2 TRBV7-9 CASSLFQALKTGEPFF TGTGCCAGCAGCTTATTTCAAGCGTTAAAAACCGGGGAGCCGTTTTTT
NA few TRBJ2-7 TRBV28 CASSLDNVEQYF TGTGCCAGCAGTTTAGACAACGTGGAGCAGTACTTC
NA NA TRBJ1-4 TRBV2 CASRFDGATNEKLFF TGTGCCAGCAGGTTTGACGGCGCAACTAATGAAAAACTGTTTTTT
NA many TRBJ2-7 TRBV7-8 CASSLALQAYEQYF TGTGCCAGCAGCTTAGCCCTACAGGCCTACGAGCAGTACTTC
TRBD1 many TRBJ2-7 TRBV6-5 CASSFTDRGDEQYF TGTGCCAGCAGTTTTACGGACAGGGGGGATGAGCAGTACTTC
NA NA TRBJ1-6 TRBV7-9 CASSLEAQSGYNSPLHF TGTGCCAGCAGTCTAGAAGCTCAATCAGGTTATAATTCACCCCTCCACTTT
NA many TRBJ2-7 TRBV20-1 CSARAGDYEQYF TGCAGTGCTAGGGCAGGGGACTACGAGCAGTACTTC
TRBD2 NA TRBJ2-5 TRBV20-1 CSARGLAEIQETQYF TGCAGTGCTAGAGGACTAGCGGAAATCCAAGAGACCCAGTACTTC
NA NA TRBJ2-5 TRBV4-1 CASSQFLVAETQYF TGCGCCAGCAGCCAATTTCTCGTAGCGGAGACCCAGTACTTC
TRBD2 NA TRBJ2-7 TRBV2 CTSSVDSSRGVKTYEQYF TGTACCAGCAGTGTGGACAGCTCGCGGGGGGTCAAAACCTACGAGCAGTACTTC
NA many TRBJ1-1 TRBV29-1 CSVQPTEAFF TGCAGCGTTCAGCCGACTGAAGCTTTCTTT
NA many TRBJ2-6 TRBV7-6 CASSLVAGANVLTF TGTGCCAGCAGCTTAGTAGCTGGGGCCAACGTCCTGACTTTC
NA many TRBJ1-1 TRBV12-3/TRBV12-4 CASSFTEAFF TGTGCCAGCAGTTTCACTGAAGCTTTCTTT
NA NA TRBJ1-2 TRBV28 CASRVIGQGFGYTF TGTGCCAGCAGAGTTATCGGGCAGGGCTTTGGCTACACCTTC
TRBD2 NA TRBJ2-2 TRBV7-9 CASSPGLAGAHTGELFF TGTGCCAGCAGCCCGGGACTAGCGGGAGCCCACACCGGGGAGCTGTTTTTT
NA few TRBJ2-1 TRBV10-2 CASSETSYNEQFF TGCGCCAGCAGTGAGACCTCATACAATGAGCAGTTCTTC
NA NA TRBJ2-6 TRBV21-1 CASSKLLFCSGANVLTF TGTGCCAGCAGCAAATTGCTCTTTTGCTCTGGGGCCAACGTCCTGACTTTC
NA many TRBJ1-5 TRBV7-2 CASSSLAQGGQPQHF TGTGCCAGCAGCTCGCTTGCTCAGGGTGGACAGCCCCAGCATTTT
NA NA TRBJ2-3 TRBV4-3 CARRPGGAPSTATQSF TGCGCCCGCCGCCCAGGCGGGGCACCTAGCACAGCTACGCAGTCTTTT
NA many TRBJ1-1 TRBV15 CATSRPTTEAFF TGTGCCACCAGCAGACCTACAACTGAAGCTTTCTTT
TRBD1 NA TRBJ1-1 TRBV4-1 CASSQAGTGHLEAFF TGCGCCAGCAGCCAAGCCGGGACAGGCCACCTCGAGGCTTTCTTT
NA NA TRBJ2-3 TRBV7-9 CDSSLGSDTQYF TGTGACAGCAGCTTAGGGTCAGATACGCAGTATTTT
TRBD1 NA TRBJ2-7 TRBV7-6 CASSSTGVVAQYF TGTGCCAGCAGTTCTACAGGGGTCGTGGCGCAGTACTTC
TRBD1 many TRBJ2-7 TRBV4-3 CASSQVAGQGSVYEQYF TGCGCCAGCAGCCAAGTTGCGGGACAGGGGTCAGTGTACGAGCAGTACTTC
NA NA TRBJ2-3 TRBV2 CASPVGDTQYF TGTGCCAGTCCGGTCGGGGATACGCAGTATTTT
NA NA TRBJ2-1 TRBV29-1 CSVEMLGGGNKQFF TGCAGCGTTGAAATGCTAGGAGGGGGGAATAAGCAGTTCTTC
TRBD1 many TRBJ1-5 TRBV6-5 CASNPSNRGFNQPQHF TGTGCCAGCAACCCCTCAAACAGGGGGTTCAATCAGCCCCAGCATTTT